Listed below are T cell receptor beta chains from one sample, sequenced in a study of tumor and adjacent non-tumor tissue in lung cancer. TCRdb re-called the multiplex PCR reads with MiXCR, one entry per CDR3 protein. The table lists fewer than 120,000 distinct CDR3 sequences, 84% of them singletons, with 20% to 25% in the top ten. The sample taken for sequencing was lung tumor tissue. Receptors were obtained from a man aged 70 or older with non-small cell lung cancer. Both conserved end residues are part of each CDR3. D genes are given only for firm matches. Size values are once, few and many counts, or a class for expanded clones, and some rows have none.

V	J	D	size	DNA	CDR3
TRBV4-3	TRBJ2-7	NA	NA	TGCGCCAACAGCCAAGACCGGAACTATGGATACGAGCAGTACTTC	CANSQDRNYGYEQYF
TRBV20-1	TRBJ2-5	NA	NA	TGCAGTGCTAGCACATCGATCCTGAGGCAAAAGACCCAGTACTTC	CSASTSILRQKTQYF
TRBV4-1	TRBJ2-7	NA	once	TGCGCCAGCAGCCGCGGTACCGACATGGCGAGCGAGCAGTACTTC	CASSRGTDMASEQYF
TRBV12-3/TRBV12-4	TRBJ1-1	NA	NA	TGTGCAAGCAGTTTTCGGAACACACAGAAAGTTTTCTTT	CASSFRNTQKVFF
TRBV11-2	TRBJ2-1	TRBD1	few	TGTGCCAGCAGTTTGAACAGGGACAGTGAGCAGTTCTTC	CASSLNRDSEQFF
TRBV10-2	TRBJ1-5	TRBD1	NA	TGCGCCAGCAACCCCGGACAGGGTAGCCAGCCCCAACATTTT	CASNPGQGSQPQHF
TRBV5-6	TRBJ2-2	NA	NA	TGTGCCAGCAGCTTGGCGTGGCATGGGGTCACCGGGGAGCTGTTTTTT	CASSLAWHGVTGELFF
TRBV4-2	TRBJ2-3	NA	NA	TGTGCCAGCAGTCAAGCCCTCTCGTACCGAGGCACAGATACGCAGTATTTT	CASSQALSYRGTDTQYF
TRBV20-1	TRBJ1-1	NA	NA	TGCAGTGCTAGAGATGGCGAGACATGGGACACGAACACTGAGGCTTTCTTT	CSARDGETWDTNTEAFF
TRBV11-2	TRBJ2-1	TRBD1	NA	TGTGCCAGCAGCATAGCTGGGACAGGGACTTGGAATGAGCAGTTCTTC	CASSIAGTGTWNEQFF
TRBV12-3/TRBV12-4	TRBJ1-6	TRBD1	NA	TGTACAAGCACCTCCAGGACAGGGGGCTATAATTCACCCCTCTACTTT	CTSTSRTGGYNSPLYF
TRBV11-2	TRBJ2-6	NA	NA	TGTGCCAGCAGCTTGGGGTTATCTGACCCTGGGGTCAACGTCCTGACTTTC	CASSLGLSDPGVNVLTF
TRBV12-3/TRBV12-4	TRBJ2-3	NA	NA	TGTGCCAGCAGTATGGGGGACGGGGAGCCAGATACGCAGTATTTT	CASSMGDGEPDTQYF
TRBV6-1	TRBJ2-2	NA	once	TGTACCAGCCAAGAGGGGGTTTCTACCGGGGAGCTGTTTTTT	CTSQEGVSTGELFF
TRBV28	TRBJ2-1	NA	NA	TGTGCCAGCAGTTACGTGGTCAGATACAATGAGCAGTTATTC	CASSYVVRYNEQLF
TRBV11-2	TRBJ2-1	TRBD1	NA	TGTACCAGCGGCTCGGTCGGGACAGGAGATATCAATGAGCAGTTCTTC	CTSGSVGTGDINEQFF
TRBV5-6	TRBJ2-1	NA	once	TGTGCCAGCAGCCCCCGGTCCCCGAGCTCCTACAATAAGCAATTCTTC	CASSPRSPSSYNKQFF
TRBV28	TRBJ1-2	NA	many	TGTGCCAGCAGTTTCGGGCTTTGGCATGGCTACACCTTC	CASSFGLWHGYTF
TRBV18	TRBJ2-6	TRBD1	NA	TGTGTCAGCTCCCCGACAGGGCCGGGTGGGGCCAACGTCCTGACTTTC	CVSSPTGPGGANVLTF
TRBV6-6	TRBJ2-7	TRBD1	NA	TGTGCCAGCAGTTACGACAGGGGAGGCGAACAGTATTTC	CASSYDRGGEQYF
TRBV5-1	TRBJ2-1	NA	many	TGCGCCAGCAGACCGGACAGTAACAATGAGCAGTTCTTC	CASRPDSNNEQFF
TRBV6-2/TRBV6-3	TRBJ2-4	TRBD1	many	TGTGCCAGCTCATCAACAACCGGGACAGGGGTTTACATTCAGTACTTC	CASSSTTGTGVYIQYF
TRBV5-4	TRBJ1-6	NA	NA	TGTGCCAGGAACTACTTACCGAGACACCTTAATTCACCCCTCCACTTT	CARNYLPRHLNSPLHF
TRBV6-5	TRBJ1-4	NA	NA	TGTGTCAGCAGGCCCACAGAGCCCTATGAAATACTGTTTTTT	CVSRPTEPYEILFF
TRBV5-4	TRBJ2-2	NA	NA	TGTGCCGTCAGCCTACTACAAAACACCGGGGAGCTGTTTTTT	CAVSLLQNTGELFF
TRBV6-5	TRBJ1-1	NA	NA	TGTACCAACAGTTACTCGTTTTTGGCGAACACTGAAGCTTTCTTT	CTNSYSFLANTEAFF
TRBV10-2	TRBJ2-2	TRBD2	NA	TGCGCCAGCGATGTTTCAGGACTAGGTCGGTCCACCGGGGAGCTGTTTTTT	CASDVSGLGRSTGELFF
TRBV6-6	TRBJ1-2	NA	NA	TGTAGCAGCAGAGGGGAGGGTTTTACTGACAATGGCTACACCTTC	CSSRGEGFTDNGYTF
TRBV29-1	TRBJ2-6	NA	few	TGCAGCGCGGTCTACTCTGGGGCCAACGTCCTGACTTTC	CSAVYSGANVLTF
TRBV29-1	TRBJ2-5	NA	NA	TGTAGCGACAAGCCCTACCTCCAGGCAGGTCAAGAGACCCAGTATTTC	CSDKPYLQAGQETQYF
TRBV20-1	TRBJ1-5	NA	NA	TGCAGGGCCCGAATGGGACTAGCTTTGGATACGCAGCATTTT	CRARMGLALDTQHF
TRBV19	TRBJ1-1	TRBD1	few	TGTGCCAGTAGTATCGGACAGGCTTACAACACTGAAGCTTTCTTT	CASSIGQAYNTEAFF
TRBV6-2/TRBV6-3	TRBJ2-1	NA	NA	TGTGCCAGCAATCCTAAAGGGAAGGATGAGCAGTTCTTC	CASNPKGKDEQFF
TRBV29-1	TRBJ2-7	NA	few	TGTAGCGCCTGGGGGACGAACCCCAGGCAGTACTTC	CSAWGTNPRQYF
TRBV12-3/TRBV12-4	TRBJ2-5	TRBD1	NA	TGTGCCGGCAGTCGGGACAGACAAGAGACCCAGTACTTC	CAGSRDRQETQYF
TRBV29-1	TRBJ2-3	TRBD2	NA	TGCAGCATCAATACCCTAGCGGGGAACACAGATACGCAGTATTTT	CSINTLAGNTDTQYF
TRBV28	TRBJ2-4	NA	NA	TGTGCCAGCATCTTATATCCTCTAGCCAAAAACATTCAGTACTTC	CASILYPLAKNIQYF
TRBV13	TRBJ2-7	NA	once	TGTGCCAGCAGCTCAACCATCGGTGACGAGCATTACTTC	CASSSTIGDEHYF
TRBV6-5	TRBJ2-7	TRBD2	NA	TGTGCCAGCAACTATACTAGCGGGAGCTCCTACGAGCAGTACTTC	CASNYTSGSSYEQYF
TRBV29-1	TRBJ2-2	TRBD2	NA	TGCAGCGTTGAGGGATTACTAGCGGGAGGGCCTGTAAGCAGCGGGGAGCTGTTTTTT	CSVEGLLAGGPVSSGELFF
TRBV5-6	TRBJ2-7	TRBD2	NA	TGTGCCAGCAGCTCAAATACCAAGGGACTAACAATCCCCTACGAGCAGTACTTC	CASSSNTKGLTIPYEQYF
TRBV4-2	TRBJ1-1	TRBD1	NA	TGTGCCAGCAGCCAAGCCGACTGGACAGGGGGCACTGAAGCTCTCTTT	CASSQADWTGGTEALF
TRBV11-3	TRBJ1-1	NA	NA	TGTGCCAGCAGCTTATTCAGCATCATGATGAACACACAAGCTTTCTTT	CASSLFSIMMNTQAFF
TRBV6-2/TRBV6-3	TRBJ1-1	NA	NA	TGTGTCAGCAGTTACTCGAGTCAGGGAGCTTCCTTT	CVSSYSSQGASF
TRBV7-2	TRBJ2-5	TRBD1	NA	TGTGCCAGCATCTTGGACAGGGACGGAGAGACCCAGTACTTC	CASILDRDGETQYF
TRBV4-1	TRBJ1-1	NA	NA	TGCGCCAGCAGCCCTGGATTCGGACGGAGGAACACTGTAGCTTTCTTT	CASSPGFGRRNTVAFF
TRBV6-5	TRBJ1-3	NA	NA	TGTGCCAGCAGTTACGTGAAACCCGGAAACACTATATATTTT	CASSYVKPGNTIYF
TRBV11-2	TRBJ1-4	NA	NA	TGTACCAGCAGCAGAAGTTGGGCAAGTAATGAAAAACTGTTTTTT	CTSSRSWASNEKLFF
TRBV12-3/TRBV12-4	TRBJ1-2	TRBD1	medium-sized	TGTGCCAGCAGTTTACAAAGGACAGGTTGGAACTATGGCTACACCTTC	CASSLQRTGWNYGYTF
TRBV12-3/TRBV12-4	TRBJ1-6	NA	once	TGTGCCAGCAGTCCGATAGTCTATAATTCACCCCTTCACTTT	CASSPIVYNSPLHF
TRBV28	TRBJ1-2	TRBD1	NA	TGTGCCAGCAGTTTATTATTGGGCGCAGGGGGCACTCGTGGCTACACCTTC	CASSLLLGAGGTRGYTF
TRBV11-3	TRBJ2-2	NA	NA	TGTGCCAGCATCTTAGCTCTCCCTGGGGAGCTGTTTTTT	CASILALPGELFF